This T cell receptor beta chain appears in the sequencing data of a study of OX40 agonist ivuxolimab in advanced cancers. The repertoire was sequenced with immunoSEQ multiplex PCR; TCRdb's copy has only in-frame clones and lacks some. The sample consists of fewer than 30,000 clones, around 83% of them appearing once. Germline V gene lookup returns CDR1 LNHDA and CDR2 SQIVND (reference sequence). This CDR3 contains 19 residues. Trimming removed 7 bases from V and 3 bases from J; junction bases left unmatched: 24. Patients had blood sampled at baseline and again on cycle 4 day 1 and cycle 7 day 1. This chain uses TRBV19 with TRBJ2-7, with 7 positions matching TRBD2. This material consisted of CD4+ or CD8+ T cells sorted from blood, taken in a trial of the OX40 agonist ivuxolimab. The sequence was collected from an adult with an advanced solid tumor such as melanoma, head and neck, liver or kidney cancer. CDR3 sequence reads: CASNLQGREIPSSGYEQYF. In DNA, the CDR3 is TGTGCCAGTAACCTTCAAGGGCGGGAGATACCCTCAAGCGGCTACGAGCAGTACTTC. The whole variable domain, remainder taken from reference TRBV19 and TRBJ2-7, is DGGITQSPKYLFRKEGQNVTLSCEQNLNHDAMYWYRQDPGQGLRLIYYSQIVNDFQKGDIAEGYSVSREKKESFPLTVTSAQKNPTAFYLCASNLQGREIPSSGYEQYFGPGTRLTVT.